This T cell receptor (beta chain) was obtained from a study of CD8+CD57+ T cells in acquired aplastic anemia. Sequenced patients had shown CD8+CD57+ cell expansion by flow cytometry. No patient had been given any therapy when blood was sampled. Germline lookup yields CDR1 SGHKS and CDR2 YYEKEE (reference sequence). V lost 0 bases and J lost 7, with 13 bases in between. The CDR3 spans 14 residues. Genomic DNA constituted the template upon which TCR beta VDJ and CDR3 profiling was performed. One entry per CDR3 protein, called by TCRdb with MiXCR from the reads. The sample holds under 500,000 distinct CDR3 sequences; less than 35% are singletons and the top ten take under 0.95%. This clonotype was observed a handful of times.

This chain uses TRBV5-5 with TRBJ1-2; D is perhaps TRBD1 (5 bases). Specimen: sorted CD4+, CD8+, or CD8+CD57+ T cells (not recorded which) from PBMCs. This clonotype was sampled from a human donor with aplastic anemia. CDR3 residues: CASSLDGASGGYTF. The CDR3 region has the DNA TGTGCCAGCAGCTTGGACGGGGCCTCGGGTGGCTACACCTTC.